This T cell receptor (beta chain) is from a study of brain T cells in children with intractable seizures. Overall study results and limits: Patients' HCMV serostatus was unknown; virus specificity rests on CDR3 similarity alone. Absence of clones before surgery may stem from lower sequencing depth.

Sequencing was limited to surgery cases with top T cell transcript signatures in brain tissue. Before surgery, patients took at least one anti-epileptic drug. TCRdb's table, derived via immunoSEQ multiplex PCR, lists solely in-frame clones and lacks some. This repertoire shows 70,000 to 85,000 clones, about 93% found once; its top ten account for about 23%. Comments on this clone: The antigen remains unidentified.

The source is a girl aged 2-10 years with Rasmussen encephalitis and intractable seizures. The source material was peripheral blood, sampled at surgery.

CDR3 loop: CAWSVIETQYF. Here the CDR3 DNA reads TGTGCCTGGAGTGTAATAGAGACCCAGTACTTC. V is TRBV30 and J is TRBJ2-5; D remains ambiguous. This CDR3 is 11 amino acids long. Trimming left V 0 bases short and J 4 bases short, with 3 bases between. Germline CDR1 reads GTSNPN; CDR2 reads SVGIG (reference sequence).